The clone carrying this TCR beta chain is large (0.1 to 1%). The antigen is unknown. These data belong to a study of CD8 T cell repertoires and HIV-1 epitope variants. Study at large: Control wells had CMV/EBV/flu peptides, negative Ebola AY9, or no peptide. Enriched T cells were co-cultured with equal numbers of autologous T cell-negative antigen-presenting cells. Notes on the study in general: Nef KF9 drew roughly 5 clonotypes and HW9 one, without TAALDMSHF responses.

Survey-depth immunoSEQ sequencing covered TCR beta CDR3 regions. Data came from immunoSEQ multiplex PCR; TCRdb stores just in-frame clones and leaves some out. The repertoire consists of around 5,000 clones, with just over 65% occurring once and the leading ten covering around 43%. The CDR3 spans 17 residues. The germline gives CDR1 SEHNR, CDR2 FQNEAQ (reference sequence). V dropped 0 bases and J dropped 7; count of bases not matched to a gene: 11. The receptor's source is a male donor with HIV. The gene calls are TRBV7-9 and TRBJ2-7; TRBD1 matches 11 bases. Sample: cultured CD8+ T cells derived from PBMCs. CDR3 DNA: TGTGCCAGCAGCTTAGCAGGACTAGGACAGGGGGCTTATGAGCAGTACTTC. Translated, it gives CASSLAGLGQGAYEQYF.